This T cell receptor beta chain emerged from a study of T-cell reconstitution after alpha-beta-depleted transplantation in children. The study's findings and limits: The origin of alpha-beta T cells about two months after transplant was reportedly several hundred expanded graft clones.

With V trimmed by 4 bases and J by 6 bases, 0 bases remained unmatched. Germline CDR1 and CDR2: SGHDN and FVKESK. The CDR3 is made up of 13 amino acids. A note on this clonotype: Antigen unknown.

Unique molecular identifiers tagged the TCRbeta library. In TCRdb, the PCR reads were re-called with MiXCR into one record per CDR3 protein. This table holds hundreds of thousands of distinct CDR3 sequences, under 30% found once. The genes are TRBV14 and TRBJ2-7; 13 bases line up with TRBD2. The sequence was obtained from a boy younger than two who had a stem cell transplant for acute myeloid leukemia, so the T cells may come from the graft donor. The sample in question was PBMCs, mostly from graft donor cells, obtained 360 days after TCRalphabeta/CD19-depleted stem cell transplant. The CDR3 nucleotides are TGTGCCAGCAGCCGACTAGCGGGGGGCGAGCAGTACGTC. Its translation is CASSRLAGGEQYV.